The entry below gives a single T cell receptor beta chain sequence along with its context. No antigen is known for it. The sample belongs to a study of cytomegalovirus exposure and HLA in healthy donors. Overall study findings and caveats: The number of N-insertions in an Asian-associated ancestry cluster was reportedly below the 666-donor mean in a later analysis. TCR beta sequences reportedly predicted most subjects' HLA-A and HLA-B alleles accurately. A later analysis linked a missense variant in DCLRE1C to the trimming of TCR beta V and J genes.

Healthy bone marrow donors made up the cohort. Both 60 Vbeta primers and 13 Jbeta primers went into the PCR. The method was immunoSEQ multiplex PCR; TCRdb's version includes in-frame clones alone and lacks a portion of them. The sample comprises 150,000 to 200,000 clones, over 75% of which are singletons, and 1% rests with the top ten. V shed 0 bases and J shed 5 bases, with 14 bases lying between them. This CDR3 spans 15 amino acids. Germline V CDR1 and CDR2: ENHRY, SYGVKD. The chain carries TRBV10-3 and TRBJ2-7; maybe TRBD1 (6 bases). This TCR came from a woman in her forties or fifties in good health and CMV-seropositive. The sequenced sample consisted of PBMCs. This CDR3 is CAISESSQGTNEQYF. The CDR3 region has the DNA TGTGCCATCAGTGAGTCGAGCCAGGGGACCAACGAGCAGTACTTC.